The next 23 T cell receptor beta chains were all read from a single sample in a study of low-dose radiotherapy and immunotherapy resistance in tumors (dated by TCRdb to 2022 to 2024). The sample was run on an Illumina HiSeq 2500. Superscript III and a set of TRAV- and TRBV-specific primers were used to synthesize first-strand cDNA, so that both TCRalpha and TCRbeta chains were covered. TCRs were amplified with Phusion for approximately 20 PCR cycles using a constant-region primer together with the adapter attached to the V primers. The public reads were run again by TCRdb, first through fastp at Q25 and then through MiXCR, and only productive beta chains were kept. Rows with one shared CDR3 protein collapse into an entry with the most common genes and DNA. Present in this sample are just over 90,000 distinct CDR3 sequences, 20% of which were seen just once. The ten largest make up 9.5% to 15% of the sample.

The sample's time point label, in plain terms: after trial treatment. The sample's treatment or condition label is to be understood as: LDRT plus nivolumab, ipilimumab, low-dose cyclophosphamide and aspirin (RACIN trial). The sample was PBMCs, taken after low-dose radiotherapy plus immunotherapy. These receptors came from a female donor with ovarian cancer.

There are many counts of this clonotype. The CDR3 region is CASSIRDRGRDTQYF. CDR3 DNA: TGTGCCAGCAGTATCCGGGACAGGGGGCGTGATACGCAGTATTTT. The V gene is TRBV2, the J gene TRBJ2-3; 12 positions match TRBD1. The CDR3 runs to 15 residues. In germline, CDR1 is SNHLY, CDR2 FYNNEI. The trim removed 5 bases at V and 6 bases at J, leaving 6 bases unmatched.

This clonotype was observed many times. The chain links TRBV6-6 to TRBJ2-1; 9 bases fit TRBD2. This CDR3 is built from 14 residues. The ends lost 6 bases at V and 8 bases at J; junction bases unmatched: 8. Germline CDR1 is MNHNY and CDR2 is SVGAGI (reference sequence). The DNA of the CDR3 is TGTGCCAGCAGATATAGCGGGAGTGGGGATGAGCAGTTCTTC. It yields the protein CASRYSGSGDEQFF.

This clonotype was recorded many times. This chain uses TRBV13 with TRBJ2-6; possibly TRBD1 or TRBD2 for D (6 bases each). This CDR3 region has 19 residues. Germline CDR1 and CDR2: PRHDT and FYEKMQ (reference sequence). V was cut by 5 bases and J by 0 bases, with 20 bases left in between. This CDR3 reads CASSPIGGLRGSGANVLTF. The CDR3 region has the DNA TGTGCCAGCAGCCCGATTGGGGGGCTAAGGGGCTCTGGGGCCAACGTCCTGACTTTC.

This clonotype occurred many times. The rearrangement uses TRBV28 and TRBJ1-1; the D gene is possibly TRBD1 (5 bases). V lost 9 bases and J lost 2, with 22 bases in between. The CDR3 spans 16 residues. In germline, CDR1 is MDHEN, CDR2 SYDVKM. CDR3 sequence: CASGATVGQQNTEAFF. In DNA form, the CDR3 reads TGTGCCAGTGGGGCCACCGTGGGCCAGCAAAACACTGAAGCTTTCTTT. Drawing the rest from reference TRBV28 and TRBJ1-1, the complete variable domain is DVKVTQSSRYLVKRTGEKVFLECVQDMDHENMFWYRQDPGLGLRLIYFSYDVKMKEKGDIPEGYSVSREKKERFSLILESASTNQTSMYLCASGATVGQQNTEAFFGQGTRLTVV.

This clonotype was seen at least ten times. The chain employs TRBV5-4 and TRBJ2-7, with 7 bases fitting TRBD2. The CDR3 covers 12 residues. The germline V gene has CDR1 SGHNT and CDR2 YYREEE (reference sequence). V lost 4 bases to trimming and J lost 4 bases; unmatched junction nucleotides: 2. As DNA, the CDR3 is TGTGCCAGCAGCCCAGCGGGATACGAGCAGTACTTC. It encodes CASSPAGYEQYF.

The chain uses TRBV20-1 and TRBJ2-1; 11 positions agree with TRBD2. The trim removed 5 bases at V and 4 bases at J, leaving 10 bases unmatched. The CDR3 loop spans 16 amino acids. CDR1 and CDR2 from the germline V gene are DFQATT and SNEGSKA (reference sequence). In nucleotides, the CDR3 is TGCAGTGCTGGGACTAGCGGAGCGAACCAATACAATGAGCAGTTCTTC. Its translation: CSAGTSGANQYNEQFF.

In its sample, this clonotype was seen many times. The chain carries TRBV4-1 and TRBJ1-5; D unresolved. This CDR3 spans 14 amino acids. Trimming stripped 1 base from V and 3 bases from J, with 7 bases between. Looked up from germline, CDR1 is MGHRA and CDR2 is YSYEKL. The CDR3 sequence is CASSQVPVNQPQHF. The CDR3 nucleotides are TGCGCCAGCAGCCAAGTGCCAGTCAATCAGCCCCAGCATTTT.

V is TRBV24-1 and J is TRBJ2-3, with 8 bases identical to TRBD1. The CDR3 is made up of 16 amino acids. Looked up from germline, CDR1 is KGHDR and CDR2 is SFDVKD. V dropped 3 bases and J dropped 0; count of bases not matched to a gene: 4. The CDR3 spells CATSDQGAISTDTQYF. DNA of the CDR3: TGTGCCACCAGTGATCAGGGGGCGATTAGCACAGATACGCAGTATTTT.

This clonotype was detected many times. The chain has TRBV9 and TRBJ1-1; perhaps TRBD1 as D (5 bases). Germline V gene data show CDR1 as SGDLS and CDR2 as YYNGEE. Between the trimmed V and J ends, which lost 3 bases and 1 base, there was a span of 10 bases. There are 14 residues in the CDR3. CDR3 DNA sequence: TGTGCCAGCAGCGGGTGGAGGGGGAACACTGAAGCTTTCTTT. It translates to CASSGWRGNTEAFF.

In its sample, this clonotype was seen many times. The V gene is TRBV30, the J gene TRBJ1-2; TRBD1 matches 11 bases. CDR1 is GTSNPN, CDR2 SVGIG, per germline (reference sequence). Trimming at V came to 0 bases and at J to 8 bases, leaving 5 bases not matched to a gene. The CDR3 contains 14 residues. The CDR3 region is CAWSVIGTGGGYTF. Here the CDR3 DNA reads TGTGCCTGGAGTGTAATCGGGACAGGGGGAGGCTACACCTTC.

This clonotype was detected ten times or more. V and J are TRBV19 and TRBJ2-3; 7 nucleotides match TRBD1. CDR3 length: 14 residues. The ends lost 6 bases at V and 5 bases at J; junction bases unmatched: 8. Germline CDR1 and CDR2: LNHDA and SQIVND (reference sequence). Here the CDR3 DNA reads TGTGCCAGTAGGAGCCCCGGGACAGTAGATACGCAGTATTTT. Its translation: CASRSPGTVDTQYF.

In this sample, this clonotype turned up many times. The J gene is TRBJ2-3, the V gene TRBV28; 11 bases match TRBD2. This CDR3 comprises 15 residues. With V trimmed by 6 bases and J by 9 bases, 11 bases remained unmatched. In germline, CDR1 is MDHEN, CDR2 SYDVKM. CDR3 residues: CASRTSGGLTETQYF. The DNA of the CDR3 is TGTGCCAGCAGAACTAGCGGGGGACTAACGGAGACGCAGTATTTT.

In this sample, this clonotype turned up many times. The genes are TRBV27 and TRBJ2-2, with 7 bases matching TRBD1. This CDR3 is 17 amino acids long. V lost 4 bases, J lost 3 bases, and 11 bases stayed unmatched. Germline V gene data show CDR1 as MNHEY and CDR2 as SMNVEV (reference sequence). The CDR3 nucleotides are TGTGCCAGCAGTTCGCAACAGGGGCCCACGGACACCGGGGAGCTGTTTTTT. It translates to CASSSQQGPTDTGELFF.

This clonotype has a count of ten or more. This chain connects TRBV2 to TRBJ2-1; possible D gene TRBD2, 5 bases. The CDR3 totals 15 residues. Germline V gene data show CDR1 as SNHLY and CDR2 as FYNNEI. Deletions cut 4 bases from V and 6 bases from J, with 16 bases between. DNA of the CDR3: TGTGCCAGCAGTGCAGCGCTAATAGGGAGCAATGAGCAGTTCTTC. Translating it yields CASSAALIGSNEQFF. Full variable domain (remainder filled in from reference TRBV2 and TRBJ2-1): EPEVTQTPSHQVTQMGQEVILRCVPISNHLYFYWYRQILGQKVEFLVSFYNNEISEKSEIFDDQFSVERPDGSNFTLKIRSTKLEDSAMYFCASSAALIGSNEQFFGPGTRLTVL.

Of note for this clonotype: A far larger clone is just one base off, so this is likely a read error. This chain connects TRBV5-3 to TRBJ1-1, with D possibly TRBD1 on 6 matching bases. TRBV5-3 has ORF status, its function being uncertain. V lost 8 bases to trimming and J lost 1 base, with 12 bases between them. This CDR3 region has 13 residues. The DNA of the CDR3 is TGTGCCAGCGGCAAGGACAGGAACACTGAAGCTTTCTTT. It encodes CASGKDRNTEAFF.

In the case of this clonotype: The CDR3 end shows no conserved phenylalanine or tryptophan, and so a read error is likely. This chain uses TRBV12-3 or TRBV12-4 with TRBJ1-2; no firm D call. Trimming removed 5 bases at V and 7 bases at J, with 17 bases between. This CDR3 is built from 14 residues. CDR3 coding DNA: TGTGCCAGCAGTCGCACAGAGGTCCGACCTGGCTACACCTGC. Translated, it gives CASSRTEVRPGYTC.

Details on this clonotype: Because the CDR3's place on the DNA is in doubt, the DNA is left out and the CDR3 is given as listed by TCRdb. The J gene is TRBJ2-2, the V gene TRBV28; the listed D gene, TRBD1, was not tested against the DNA. CDR1 and CDR2 from the germline V gene are MDHEN and SYDVKM. Inclusive of both ends, the CDR3 amounts to 16 amino acids. The CDR3 loop is CASSLGGLSTGELFFF.

The chain joins TRBV7-3 to TRBJ2-5, with 9 positions matching TRBD1. With V trimmed by 3 bases and J by 1 base, 9 bases remained unmatched. The CDR3 has 17 amino acids. The germline V gene has CDR1 SGHTA and CDR2 FQGTGA. Written as DNA, the CDR3 is TGTGCCAGCAGCTTGGGGACGACAGGGGGTGGCCAAGAGACCCAGTACTTC. Its protein product is CASSLGTTGGGQETQYF.

The genes are TRBV15 and TRBJ2-7; tentatively, D is TRBD1 (5 bases). Germline V gene lookup returns CDR1 LNHNV and CDR2 YYDKDF (reference sequence). The V end lost 0 bases, the J end lost 3 bases, and 12 bases lay between the germline ends. The CDR3 covers 15 residues. The CDR3 DNA is TGTGCCACCAGCAGAGATAGGGGCACCTACTACGAGCAGTACTTC. It translates to CATSRDRGTYYEQYF.

This clonotype was seen a handful of times. V and J are TRBV6-8 and TRBJ2-7; 11 nucleotides match TRBD2. The CDR3 totals 15 residues. The V segment lost 6 bases and the J segment 4 bases; nucleotides outside the gene matches: 8. Germline-derived CDR1 and CDR2 are MNHGY and SAAAGT. CDR3 sequence: CASSAGLADPYEQYF. The DNA for the CDR3 is TGTGCCAGCAGCGCGGGACTAGCGGACCCTTACGAGCAGTACTTC.

This clonotype was observed at least ten times. This chain joins TRBV5-1 and TRBJ1-1, with TRBD1 as a possible D gene (5 bases). Germline V gene sequence: CDR1 SGHRS, CDR2 YFSETQ. CDR3 size: 16 residues. V shed 0 bases and J shed 0 bases, with 12 bases lying between them. The CDR3 nucleotides are TGCGCCAGCAGCTTGGGGCAGGGAATACTGAACACTGAAGCTTTCTTT. This encodes CASSLGQGILNTEAFF.

Within the sample, this clonotype is medium-sized. The chain couples TRBV5-5 to TRBJ2-1, with D tentatively TRBD2 (5 bases). The V and J ends lost 3 bases and 8 bases respectively, with 9 bases between them. The CDR3 has 12 amino acids. Per germline, CDR1 SGHKS and CDR2 YYEKEE (reference sequence). The CDR3 DNA follows: TGTGCCAGCAGCTGGTATAGCGATGAGCAGTTCTTC. Translating gives CASSWYSDEQFF.

This clonotype has a count of ten or more. The chain carries TRBV6-2 or TRBV6-3 and TRBJ2-2; the D gene is possibly TRBD1 (6 bases). V dropped 7 bases and J dropped 0 bases, with 9 bases sitting between them. Germline assignment: CDR1 MNHEY and CDR2 SVGEGT. The CDR3 sequence is 14 residues long. As DNA, the CDR3 is TGTGCCAGCAACCGGGACACGAACACCGGGGAGCTGTTTTTT. It codes for CASNRDTNTGELFF.